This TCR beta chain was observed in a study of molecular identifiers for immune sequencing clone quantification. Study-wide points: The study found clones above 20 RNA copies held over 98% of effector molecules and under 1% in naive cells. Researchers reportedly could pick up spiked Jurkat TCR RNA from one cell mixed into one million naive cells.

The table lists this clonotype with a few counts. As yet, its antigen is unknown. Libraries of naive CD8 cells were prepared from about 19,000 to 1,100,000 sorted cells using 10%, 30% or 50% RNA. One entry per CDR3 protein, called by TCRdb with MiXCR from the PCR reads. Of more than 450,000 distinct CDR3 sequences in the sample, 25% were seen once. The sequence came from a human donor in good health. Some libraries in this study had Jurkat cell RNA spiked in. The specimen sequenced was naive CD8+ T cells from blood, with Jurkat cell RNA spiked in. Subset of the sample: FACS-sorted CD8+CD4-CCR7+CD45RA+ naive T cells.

The CDR3 sequence is CASSTGGSGLASYNEQFF. The DNA of the CDR3 is TGTGCCAGCAGCACCGGGGGTTCAGGACTAGCGTCCTACAATGAGCAGTTCTTC. V is TRBV7-6 and J is TRBJ2-1; 9 nucleotides line up with TRBD2. Trimming took 5 bases from V and 1 from J; bases not matched to a gene: 12. The CDR3 is 18 amino acids. Germline assignment: CDR1 SGHVS and CDR2 FNYEAQ.